A selection of T cell receptor beta chains follows, all from one sample in a study of T cell changes during pregnancy in multiple sclerosis. The protocol was immunoSEQ multiplex PCR, while the TCRdb copy is restricted to in-frame clones and leaves out a portion. This sample yields 90,000 or so clones, of which over 85% are seen a single time; about 1.7% belongs to the top ten. The material was peripheral blood, obtained after pregnancy. The receptors here all came from a female donor in good health, enrolled as a control in a pregnancy study. CDR3s include the opening cysteine and the closing phenylalanine or tryptophan. The D gene is left open where the match is weak. The size field is filled for only some rows; it gives once, few, many or a size class.

J gene	D gene	clone size	V gene	CDR3 protein	CDR3 DNA
TRBJ2-7	NA	NA	TRBV15	CATSPERRSYEQYF	TGTGCCACCAGCCCCGAGAGGCGCTCCTACGAGCAGTACTTC
TRBJ2-2	TRBD1	once	TRBV7-7	CATSSGTGGTGELFF	TGTGCTACATCGTCGGGGACAGGGGGCACCGGGGAGCTGTTTTTT
TRBJ2-2	TRBD2	NA	TRBV9	CASSVHRGYSGRNTGELFF	TGTGCCAGCAGCGTCCACCGGGGTTATAGCGGGAGGAACACCGGGGAGCTGTTTTTT
TRBJ2-7	NA	once	TRBV5-4	CASTGRGGYEQYF	TGTGCCAGCACGGGCAGGGGCGGGTACGAGCAGTACTTC
TRBJ2-7	NA	NA	TRBV7-8	CASSTYGLEGEQYF	TGTGCCAGCAGCACCTACGGGCTTGAGGGCGAGCAGTACTTC
TRBJ1-2	NA	NA	TRBV28	CASTWGEGYGYTF	TGTGCCAGCACCTGGGGAGAAGGCTATGGCTACACCTTC
TRBJ2-1	TRBD1	NA	TRBV29-1	CSVRRDREGNEQFF	TGCAGCGTACGGCGGGACAGGGAAGGGAATGAACAGTTCTTC
TRBJ1-1	NA	NA	TRBV28	CASSRGGSDTEAFF	TGTGCCAGCAGCCGCGGAGGTAGTGACACTGAAGCTTTCTTT
TRBJ1-5	NA	NA	TRBV2	CASSEAEGQPQHF	TGTGCCAGCAGTGAGGCGGAAGGTCAGCCCCAGCATTTT
TRBJ2-7	TRBD1	NA	TRBV27	CASSFGQGVSYEQYF	TGTGCCAGCAGTTTCGGTCAGGGGGTCTCCTACGAGCAGTACTTC
TRBJ2-3	NA	NA	TRBV2	CASERGTDTQYF	TGTGCCAGCGAGCGGGGCACAGATACGCAGTATTTT
TRBJ1-5	NA	NA	TRBV27	CASRPLRDQPQHF	TGTGCCAGCAGACCCTTACGGGATCAGCCCCAGCATTTT
TRBJ2-3	NA	NA	TRBV5-6	CASTGFRDSPDTQYF	TGTGCCAGCACTGGATTCCGGGACTCTCCAGATACGCAGTATTTT
TRBJ2-5	NA	NA	TRBV7-6	CASSLAQGEQETQYF	TGTGCCAGCAGCTTAGCGCAAGGGGAACAAGAGACCCAGTACTTC
TRBJ2-1	TRBD2	once	TRBV5-1	CASSLAGGPGNEQFF	TGCGCCAGCAGCTTAGCGGGAGGGCCGGGGAATGAGCAGTTCTTC
TRBJ2-5	NA	NA	TRBV20-1	CSAIHQETQYF	TGCAGTGCTATCCATCAGGAGACCCAGTACTTC
TRBJ2-7	TRBD1	NA	TRBV18	CASSPPRTGDEQYF	TGTGCCAGCTCACCACCGAGGACAGGGGACGAGCAGTACTTC
TRBJ2-7	TRBD2	NA	TRBV2	CASRTTSGSAEQYF	TGTGCCAGCAGGACGACTAGCGGGAGTGCCGAGCAGTACTTC
TRBJ2-5	NA	NA	TRBV19	CASSRAYQETQYF	TGTGCCAGTAGTAGGGCGTACCAAGAGACCCAGTACTTC
TRBJ1-1	NA	once	TRBV12-2	CASRPGQGNTEAFF	TGTGCAAGTCGTCCGGGACAGGGGAACACTGAAGCTTTCTTT
TRBJ2-7	TRBD1	NA	TRBV6-1	CASSDRGGDYEQYF	TGTGCCAGCAGCGACAGGGGGGGGGACTACGAGCAGTACTTC
TRBJ2-5	NA	NA	TRBV2	CASSDGRQETQYF	TGTGCCAGCAGTGATGGCAGGCAAGAGACCCAGTACTTC
TRBJ2-3	TRBD2	NA	TRBV25-1	CASSRLAGGRTDTQYF	TGTGCCAGCAGTAGGCTAGCGGGAGGTCGTACAGATACGCAGTATTTT
TRBJ1-2	NA	NA	TRBV6-5	CARLVTGNHGYTF	TGTGCCAGGTTGGTAACAGGGAATCATGGCTACACCTTC
TRBJ2-7	TRBD2	NA	TRBV4-1	CASSRLAGGTYEQYF	TGCGCCAGCAGCCGACTAGCGGGAGGGACCTACGAGCAGTACTTC
TRBJ2-3	TRBD2	NA	TRBV19	CASSIFLTSGRAGTDTQYF	TGTGCCAGTAGTATATTTTTGACTAGCGGGAGGGCCGGGACAGATACGCAGTATTTT
TRBJ2-1	TRBD2	NA	TRBV2	CASSEVRPSGYNEQFF	TGTGCCAGCAGTGAAGTTAGGCCTAGCGGATACAATGAGCAGTTCTTC
TRBJ1-4	TRBD1	NA	TRBV2	CASSDRQGNEKLFF	TGTGCCAGCAGCGATAGACAGGGGAATGAAAAACTGTTTTTT
TRBJ2-3	TRBD2	NA	TRBV5-4	CASSLAVTSGTSTDTQYF	TGTGCCAGCAGCTTGGCCGTGACTAGCGGGACTAGCACAGATACGCAGTATTTT
TRBJ2-5	NA	NA	TRBV5-5	CASSLEVAVETQYF	TGTGCCAGCAGCTTGGAGGTAGCGGTGGAGACCCAGTACTTC
TRBJ1-5	NA	NA	TRBV6-5	CASSKSQGQPQHF	TGTGCCAGCAGTAAATCCCAGGGCCAGCCCCAGCATTTT
TRBJ2-7	TRBD1	NA	TRBV28	CASSPRWDRIHEQYF	TGTGCCAGCAGTCCCAGATGGGACAGGATACACGAGCAGTACTTC
TRBJ1-3	TRBD1	once	TRBV2	CASRVQGTSGNTIYF	TGTGCCAGCAGGGTACAGGGGACCTCTGGAAACACCATATATTTT
TRBJ2-1	NA	NA	TRBV11-2	CASSLVGLGQRIGYEQFF	TGTGCCAGCAGCTTAGTGGGTCTAGGACAGAGGATCGGGTATGAGCAGTTCTTC
TRBJ2-7	TRBD2	NA	TRBV10-3	CATALAGDGEQYF	TGTGCCACCGCCCTAGCGGGAGATGGCGAGCAGTACTTC
TRBJ2-7	NA	NA	TRBV18	CASSPDRSYEQYF	TGTGCCAGCTCACCGGACAGATCCTACGAGCAGTACTTC
TRBJ2-3	NA	NA	TRBV2	CATRREPGGGDTQYF	TGTGCCACCCGGCGGGAACCAGGGGGAGGAGATACGCAGTATTTT
TRBJ2-3	NA	NA	TRBV5-1	CASSLAHYSTDTQYF	TGCGCCAGCAGCTTGGCTCACTACAGCACAGATACGCAGTATTTT
TRBJ2-7	NA	NA	TRBV6-1	CAHGTDSSYEQYF	TGTGCCCACGGGACGGACAGCTCCTACGAGCAGTACTTC
TRBJ2-1	NA	NA	TRBV27	CASSFFFVSSYNEQFF	TGTGCCAGCAGTTTTTTTTTCGTGAGCTCCTACAATGAGCAGTTCTTC